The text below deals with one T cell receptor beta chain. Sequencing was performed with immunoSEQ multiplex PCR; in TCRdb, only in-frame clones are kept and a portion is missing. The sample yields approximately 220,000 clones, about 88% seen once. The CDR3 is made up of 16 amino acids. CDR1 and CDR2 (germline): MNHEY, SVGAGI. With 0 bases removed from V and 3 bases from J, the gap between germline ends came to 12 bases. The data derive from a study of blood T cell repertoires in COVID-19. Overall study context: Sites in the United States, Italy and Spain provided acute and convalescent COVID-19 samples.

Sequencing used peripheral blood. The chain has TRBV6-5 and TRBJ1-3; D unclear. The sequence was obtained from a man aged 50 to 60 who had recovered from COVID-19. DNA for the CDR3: TGTGCCAGCAGTTACTCGACACCTGGATTTGGAAACACCATATATTTT. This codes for CASSYSTPGFGNTIYF.